One and the same sample provided the 27 T cell receptor beta chains below, sequenced in a study of blood T cell repertoires in COVID-19 (dated by TCRdb to about 2020). Libraries were constructed by the immunoSEQ multiplex PCR assay. TCRdb retrieved this table from immuneACCESS and kept in-frame rearrangements only. Not all clones are present; in checked studies, unresolved V genes account for under half, and no reason is known for the remainder. This sample gives roughly 38,000 clones in total; roughly 88% of them show up just once. Together, the top ten hold about 12% of the sample. What was sequenced was peripheral blood. These receptors were collected from a man in his sixties or seventies with acute or convalescent COVID-19.

The V gene is TRBV3-1 (or the pseudogene TRBV3-2), the J gene TRBJ2-7; 11 positions match TRBD2. Germline V gene lookup returns CDR1 LGHDT and CDR2 YNNKEL (reference sequence). V shed 4 bases, J shed 2 bases, and the junction held 7 bases outside the gene matches. This CDR3 is built from 16 residues. The CDR3 coding sequence is TGTGCCAGCAGCCCACAGGGGACTAGCGGTCCCTACGAGCAGTACTTC. Its protein product is CASSPQGTSGPYEQYF.

The chain links TRBV19 to TRBJ2-2, with 8 bases identical to TRBD1. There are 14 residues in the CDR3. V gave up 6 bases and J gave up 6 bases; unmatched junction bases: 6. Germline CDR1 and CDR2: LNHDA and SQIVND (reference sequence). The CDR3 DNA is TGTGCCAGTAGAACGGACAGGGCGGCCGGGGAGCTGTTTTTT. Its translation: CASRTDRAAGELFF.

This rearrangement joins TRBV14 to TRBJ2-7, with TRBD1 as a possible D gene (6 bases). Trimming pared 11 bases from V and 3 bases from J, leaving 14 bases between. CDR3 length: 12 amino acids. Germline lookup yields CDR1 SGHDN and CDR2 FVKESK. CDR3 in DNA: TGTGCCCTAGTAGGGGGAAGCTACGAGCAGTACTTC. Amino acid sequence: CALVGGSYEQYF.

The chain uses TRBV5-1 and TRBJ2-6, with D possibly being TRBD2 (5 bases). The V end was cut by 2 bases, the J end by 4 bases, with 10 bases between. The CDR3 covers 15 residues. Per the germline V gene, CDR1 is SGHRS and CDR2 is YFSETQ. CDR3 DNA: TGCGCCAGCAGCTTAGCGGTGCAAGGGGCCAACGTCCTGACTTTC. Its translation: CASSLAVQGANVLTF.

The chain employs TRBV25-1 and TRBJ2-1, with 13 bases matching TRBD2. CDR3 length equals 17 residues. CDR1 is MGHDK and CDR2 is SYGVNS in the germline V gene. V gave up 4 bases and J gave up 7 bases; unmatched junction bases: 10. The chain's CDR3 is CASSVTSGRGMRNEQFF. In DNA, the CDR3 is TGTGCCAGCAGTGTCACTAGCGGGAGGGGTATGAGGAATGAGCAGTTCTTC. The entire variable domain, with the rest obtained from reference TRBV25-1 and TRBJ2-1, is as follows: EADIYQTPRYLVIGTGKKITLECSQTMGHDKMYWYQQDPGMELHLIHYSYGVNSTEKGDLSSESTVSRIRTEHFPLTLESARPSHTSQYLCASSVTSGRGMRNEQFFGPGTRLTVL.

V usage is TRBV3-1 (or the pseudogene TRBV3-2) and J usage is TRBJ2-7, with 9 bases aligning to TRBD2. This CDR3 is built from 16 residues. CDR1 and CDR2 (germline): LGHDT, YNNKEL (reference sequence). V shed 3 bases and J 2 bases; nucleotides not matched to a gene: 8. CDR3 DNA sequence: TGTGCCAGCAGCCACCAATCGACTAGCGGTCCCTACGAGCAGTACTTC. It codes for CASSHQSTSGPYEQYF.

The J gene is TRBJ1-3, the V gene TRBV7-8; D remains unclear. Deletions cut 1 base from V and 4 bases from J, with 8 bases between. Per germline, CDR1 SGHVS and CDR2 FQNEAQ. The CDR3 has 14 residues. DNA for the CDR3: TGTGCCAGCAGCTTAGATTTACGGGGAAACACCATATATTTT. It yields the protein CASSLDLRGNTIYF.

J is TRBJ2-2 and V is TRBV5-1; a weak D match, TRBD1 (5 bases). The CDR3 is made up of 16 amino acids. V was clipped by 4 bases and J by 2 bases, with 15 bases between them. Germline CDR1 SGHRS, CDR2 YFSETQ. CDR3 sequence reads: CASSPTGAGNTGELFF. The CDR3 coding sequence is TGCGCCAGCAGCCCAACTGGGGCAGGAAACACCGGGGAGCTGTTTTTT.

The chain combines TRBV3-1 (or the pseudogene TRBV3-2) with TRBJ1-2, with a tentative D call TRBD1 (6 bases). The CDR3 has 15 amino acids. Deletions cut 0 bases from V and 4 bases from J, with 12 bases between. Germline CDR1 and CDR2: LGHDT and YNNKEL (reference sequence). CDR3 coding DNA: TGTGCCAGCAGCCAAGATCGAGGGGGGGGCTATGGCTACACCTTC. It encodes CASSQDRGGGYGYTF.

This chain joins TRBV18 and TRBJ1-5, with D possibly TRBD1 on 5 matching bases. There are 13 residues in the CDR3. CDR1 and CDR2 from the germline V gene are KGHSH and LQKENI. V lost 6 bases to trimming and J lost 7 bases, with 13 bases between them. The DNA of the CDR3 is TGTGCCAGCTCTCCCGGGGGGTACCAGCCCCAGCATTTT. This codes for CASSPGGYQPQHF.

Note on this clone: The junction does not match germline at one end; this may be a read error. This chain links TRBV7-7 with TRBJ2-3, with TRBD2 identical over 8 bases. Germline CDR1 reads SSHAT; CDR2 reads FNYEAQ (reference sequence). This CDR3 is built from 13 residues. CDR3 nucleotide sequence: TGTGCTAGCAGCCCAGGGCCAGCGGGAGAGGAGTATTTT. It translates to CASSPGPAGEEYF. Full variable domain (outside the CDR3, taken from reference TRBV7-7 and TRBJ2-3): GAGVSQSPRYKVTKRGQDVTLRCDPISSHATLYWYQQALGQGPEFLTYFNYEAQPDKSGLPSDRFSAERPEGSISTLTIQRTEQRDSAMYRCASSPGPAGEEYFGPGTRLTVL.

V usage is TRBV4-3 and J usage is TRBJ2-7; 10 positions match TRBD2. Germline trimming cut 2 bases from V and 6 bases from J; bases unmatched to any gene: 10. The CDR3 runs 16 residues. Looked up from germline, CDR1 is LGHNA and CDR2 is YSLEER. The CDR3 DNA reads as TGCGCCAGCAGCCAAAGTCAGGCTAGCGGGAGAGGCGAGCAGTACTTC. Protein sequence: CASSQSQASGRGEQYF.

CDR3 loop: CASSLFYTGSYTF. The DNA of the CDR3 is TGCGCCAGCAGCTTGTTTTATACAGGGAGCTACACCTTC. The V gene is TRBV5-1, the J gene TRBJ1-2; a weak D match, TRBD1 (6 bases). Trimming took off 1 base at V and 9 bases at J, with 13 bases between the two ends. CDR3 length: 13 amino acids. Germline V gene lookup returns CDR1 SGHRS and CDR2 YFSETQ.

J is TRBJ1-1 and V is TRBV19; no clear D. The length of the CDR3 is 13 residues. Between the trimmed V and J ends, which lost 5 bases and 4 bases, there was a span of 11 bases. Per the germline V gene, CDR1 is LNHDA and CDR2 is SQIVND (reference sequence). The DNA of the CDR3 is TGTGCCAGTAGTTCCTTAACGGGCACTGAAGCTTTCTTT. It is translated as CASSSLTGTEAFF.

The CDR3 sequence is CASSDEGRGSYTF. The CDR3 DNA follows: TGTGCCAGCAGTGACGAGGGTCGGGGGAGCTACACCTTC. J is TRBJ1-2 and V is TRBV6-4, with D possibly matching TRBD1 (5 bases). The CDR3 sequence is 13 residues long. The V gene's germline CDR1 is MRHNA and CDR2 SNTAGT. V lost 2 bases to trimming and J lost 9 bases, with 13 bases between them.

The chain joins TRBV25-1 to TRBJ1-6; 10 bases are a match to TRBD1. CDR1 is MGHDK, CDR2 SYGVNS, per germline. The length of the CDR3 is 13 residues. The V gene end was trimmed by 9 bases and the J gene end by 8 bases; junction bases not matched to a gene: 4. The CDR3 coding sequence is TGTGCCAGTCGGGACAGGGGAGATTCACCCCTCCACTTT. Amino acid sequence: CASRDRGDSPLHF.

The V gene is TRBV4-3, the J gene TRBJ2-1; D gene uncertain. The V end was cut by 4 bases, the J end by 4 bases, with 8 bases between. The CDR3 totals 13 residues. Germline-derived CDR1 and CDR2 are LGHNA and YSLEER. The CDR3 region is CASSPTTYNEQFF. As DNA, the CDR3 is TGCGCCAGCAGCCCTACTACATACAATGAGCAGTTCTTC.

In its sample, this clone was seen a few times. This sequence joins TRBV19 and TRBJ1-5, with TRBD1 matching 7 bases. Germline V CDR1 and CDR2: LNHDA, SQIVND (reference sequence). Trimming cost V 9 bases and J 7 bases; bases outside gene matches: 12. The CDR3 consists of 14 residues. CDR3 in DNA: TGTGCCAGCGGAAAGGATAAGGGACAGCAGCCCCAGCATTTT. Amino acids: CASGKDKGQQPQHF.

CDR3 sequence reads: CASSWDRMNTEAFF. In nucleotides, the CDR3 is TGCGCCAGCAGCTGGGACAGGATGAACACTGAAGCTTTCTTT. This chain links TRBV5-1 with TRBJ1-1, with 8 bases lining up with TRBD1. V shed 3 bases and J 0 bases; nucleotides not matched to a gene: 1. The CDR3 sequence is 14 residues long. Germline V gives CDR1 SGHRS, CDR2 YFSETQ. Full variable domain (rest looked up from reference TRBV5-1 and TRBJ1-1): KAGVTQTPRYLIKTRGQQVTLSCSPISGHRSVSWYQQTPGQGLQFLFEYFSETQRNKGNFPGRFSGRQFSNSRSEMNVSTLELGDSALYLCASSWDRMNTEAFFGQGTRLTVV.

This clone was detected only once. This chain joins TRBV11-3 and TRBJ2-1; 10 nucleotides match TRBD1. Germline CDR1 SGHNT, CDR2 YENEEA. CDR3 length: 15 residues. V was clipped by 5 bases and J by 4 bases; unmatched bases: 5. The CDR3 DNA is TGTGCCAGCAGCGACAGGGGGCTCGGGTACAATGAGCAGTTCTTC. Protein sequence: CASSDRGLGYNEQFF.

V usage is TRBV12-3 or TRBV12-4 and J usage is TRBJ1-2; D unresolved. This CDR3 region has 13 residues. V lost 2 bases and J lost 2, with 6 bases in between. CDR3 DNA: TGTGCCAGCAGTTTATCGGGGAACTATGGCTACACCTTC. Translated, it gives CASSLSGNYGYTF.

The chain links TRBV6-5 to TRBJ1-2, with TRBD1 identical over 9 bases. Trimming removed 6 bases from V and 8 bases from J; junction bases left unmatched: 10. This CDR3 contains 14 residues. From germline, CDR1 is MNHEY and CDR2 SVGAGI. CDR3 sequence: CASSRSGQGGGYTF. The CDR3 region has the DNA TGTGCCAGCAGCCGCTCGGGACAGGGCGGGGGCTACACCTTC.

The chain links TRBV18 to TRBJ1-2, with D possibly TRBD1 on 6 matching bases. Deletions cut 5 bases from V and 6 bases from J, with 10 bases between. The CDR3 covers 12 residues. CDR1 and CDR2 from the germline V gene are KGHSH and LQKENI. For the CDR3, the DNA is TGTGCCAGCTCATCAGGGGTGGATGGCTACACCTTC. It specifies CASSSGVDGYTF.

The J gene is TRBJ2-2, the V gene TRBV6-2 or TRBV6-3; 11 positions agree with TRBD2. After removal of 7 bases from V and 6 bases from J, the junction contained 16 bases not matched to a gene. Germline V gene data show CDR1 as MNHEY and CDR2 as SVGEGT. This CDR3 has 18 amino acids. The CDR3 DNA is TGTGCCAGCACCCCGGGACTAGCGGTCTCAAGGCGAGCCGGGGAGCTGTTTTTT. Its protein is CASTPGLAVSRRAGELFF.

The rearrangement joins TRBV12-5 to TRBJ2-7; 12 nucleotides match TRBD2. The CDR3 covers 15 residues. The V segment lost 4 bases and the J segment 2 bases; nucleotides outside the gene matches: 3. CDR1 is LGHNT and CDR2 is FRNRAP in the germline V gene. The CDR3 sequence is CASGWRTSGAYEQYF. DNA of the CDR3: TGTGCTAGTGGTTGGAGGACTAGCGGGGCCTACGAGCAGTACTTC.

The genes are TRBV5-5 and TRBJ2-2, with 7 bases that match TRBD2. The V gene's germline CDR1 is SGHKS and CDR2 YYEKEE (reference sequence). The ends lost 5 bases at V and 0 bases at J; junction bases unmatched: 4. The CDR3 contains 15 residues. The CDR3 bases are TGTGCCAGCAGTTCTAGCGGTCCGAACACCGGGGAGCTGTTTTTT. This codes for CASSSSGPNTGELFF.

The V and J genes are TRBV19 and TRBJ1-1, with TRBD1 matching 7 bases. After removal of 3 bases from V and 7 bases from J, the junction contained 5 bases not matched to a gene. Per germline, CDR1 LNHDA and CDR2 SQIVND (reference sequence). There are 13 residues in the CDR3. CDR3 nucleotide sequence: TGTGCCAGTAGTATGGAGGGGGCCCTTGAAGCTTTCTTT. The encoded protein is CASSMEGALEAFF.